These 27 T cell receptor beta chains originate from one sample sequenced in a study of T cell repertoires and HLA-DP antigens. Some clones are missing from TCRdb's copy, which holds only in-frame ones; the method was immunoSEQ multiplex PCR. The sample holds about 110,000 clones, 80% to 95% seen once. Their antigens remain unidentified. The sample consisted of CD4+ T cells from PBMCs. The source is a young woman in good health and CMV-seronegative.

The chain joins TRBV27 to TRBJ2-3; the D is unclear. The V end lost 6 bases, the J end lost 5 bases, and 12 bases lay between the germline ends. The CDR3 totals 13 residues. Germline V gene lookup returns CDR1 MNHEY and CDR2 SMNVEV (reference sequence). CDR3 sequence reads: CASRKPNQDTQYF. In DNA, the CDR3 is TGTGCCAGCAGGAAACCTAACCAAGATACGCAGTATTTT.

The gene calls are TRBV7-9 and TRBJ1-2; tentatively, D is TRBD1 (5 bases). The germline V and J ends were trimmed by 2 bases and 6 bases, with 13 bases remaining between them. The CDR3 length is 14 residues. Looked up from germline, CDR1 is SEHNR and CDR2 is FQNEAQ (reference sequence). CDR3 bases: TGTGCCAGCAGCTTAACCCAGGCAGGGCATGGCTACACCTTC. Amino acid sequence: CASSLTQAGHGYTF.

The chain links TRBV28 to TRBJ1-5; D call uncertain. V dropped 7 bases and J dropped 3 bases, with 16 bases sitting between them. Germline-derived CDR1 and CDR2 are MDHEN and SYDVKM. This CDR3 region has 15 residues. In DNA form, the CDR3 reads TGTGCCAGCAAATACTCCGTCGGGCCCAATCAGCCCCAGCATTTT. This codes for CASKYSVGPNQPQHF.

This clone was seen a few times. The gene calls are TRBV7-2 and TRBJ1-6; 7 positions match TRBD1. Germline V lookup: CDR1 SGHTA, CDR2 FQGNSA. J lost 5 bases, V lost 4 bases, and 17 bases had no gene match. The length of the CDR3 is 19 residues. The CDR3 nucleotides read TGTGCCAGCAGCTCGCAGACAGGGATGGGTGTTTCGAATAATTCACCCCTCCACTTT. Amino acid sequence: CASSSQTGMGVSNNSPLHF.

The chain joins TRBV27 to TRBJ1-5; D remains unclear. Germline V gene data show CDR1 as MNHEY and CDR2 as SMNVEV (reference sequence). With 2 bases removed from V and 3 bases from J, the gap between germline ends came to 5 bases. The CDR3 spans 13 residues. The CDR3 is CASSLGNNQPQHF. CDR3 bases: TGTGCCAGCAGTTTAGGTAACAATCAGCCCCAGCATTTT.

This sequence joins TRBV27 and TRBJ1-2, with 11 bases fitting TRBD1. The CDR3 covers 16 residues. The germline gives CDR1 MNHEY, CDR2 SMNVEV (reference sequence). J lost 7 bases, V lost 3 bases, and 10 bases had no gene match. CDR3 region: CASSFYTPGQGGGYTF. DNA for the CDR3: TGTGCCAGCAGTTTCTATACCCCGGGACAGGGGGGTGGCTACACCTTC.

The chain employs TRBV27 and TRBJ1-5; a possible D gene is TRBD1 (5 bases). Germline-derived CDR1 and CDR2 are MNHEY and SMNVEV (reference sequence). V was cut by 0 bases and J by 8 bases, with 20 bases left in between. The CDR3 consists of 17 residues. The CDR3 protein is CASSLSPYRQPREPQHF. DNA for the CDR3: TGTGCCAGCAGTTTATCCCCCTACAGGCAACCACGGGAGCCCCAGCATTTT.

The chain couples TRBV6-5 to TRBJ2-3; TRBD2 matches 9 bases. Germline lookup yields CDR1 MNHEY and CDR2 SVGAGI. This CDR3 spans 16 amino acids. The trim removed 0 bases at V and 0 bases at J, leaving 1 base unmatched. In DNA form, the CDR3 reads TGTGCCAGCAGTTACTCGGCGGGGGGGAGCACAGATACGCAGTATTTT. Its translation: CASSYSAGGSTDTQYF.

The chain has TRBV28 and TRBJ1-2, with TRBD1 matching over 8 bases. Looked up from germline, CDR1 is MDHEN and CDR2 is SYDVKM. J gave up 8 bases and V 5 bases, and 7 bases lay outside the gene matches. The CDR3 covers 13 residues. CDR3 DNA sequence: TGTGCCAGCAGTCCGCAGGGGGCGCGGGGCTACACCTTC. Its protein product is CASSPQGARGYTF.

The chain is built from TRBV2 and TRBJ1-5, with 9 nucleotides matching TRBD1. The CDR3 length is 15 residues. Germline V gives CDR1 SNHLY, CDR2 FYNNEI. V lost 7 bases and J lost 4; bases outside the gene matches: 8. The DNA of the CDR3 is TGTGCCAGCAATGCGGGACAGGGTCGGAATCAGCCCCAGCATTTT. This translates into CASNAGQGRNQPQHF.

The rearrangement joins TRBV7-8 to TRBJ2-7, with D maybe TRBD1 (5 bases). Trimming took 4 bases from V and 2 from J, leaving 6 bases between them. This CDR3 spans 12 amino acids. The germline CDR1 and CDR2 sequences are SGHVS and FQNEAQ. The CDR3 protein is CASSSGTYEQYF. Here the CDR3 DNA reads TGTGCCAGCAGCTCAGGGACCTACGAGCAGTACTTC.

The chain couples TRBV19 to TRBJ1-2; D might be TRBD1 (6 bases). This CDR3 has 16 amino acids. Germline lookup yields CDR1 LNHDA and CDR2 SQIVND (reference sequence). V dropped 4 bases and J dropped 2 bases, with 17 bases sitting between them. CDR3 loop: CASSTRTERLNYGYTF. The CDR3 region has the DNA TGTGCCAGTAGTACCAGGACAGAACGCCTAAACTATGGCTACACCTTC. Using reference TRBV19 and TRBJ1-2 for the parts outside the CDR3, the full variable domain is DGGITQSPKYLFRKEGQNVTLSCEQNLNHDAMYWYRQDPGQGLRLIYYSQIVNDFQKGDIAEGYSVSREKKESFPLTVTSAQKNPTAFYLCASSTRTERLNYGYTFGSGTRLTVV.

The chain joins TRBV9 to TRBJ1-1; perhaps TRBD1 as D (5 bases). The CDR3 spans 13 residues. The germline V gene encodes CDR1 SGDLS and CDR2 YYNGEE. The ends were cut back, 3 bases at V and 2 bases at J, with 8 bases in the middle. CDR3 bases: TGTGCCAGCAGCGAGACAGTAAACACTGAAGCTTTCTTT. Its protein product is CASSETVNTEAFF.

This chain connects TRBV18 to TRBJ2-7; D is perhaps TRBD2 (6 bases). Trimming left V 3 bases short and J 5 bases short, with 17 bases between. Germline CDR1 KGHSH, CDR2 LQKENI. The CDR3 spans 15 residues. In DNA, the CDR3 is TGTGCCAGCTCACCTAGTAGCGGAAGGGCCCACGAGCAGTACTTC. It translates to CASSPSSGRAHEQYF.

V is TRBV28 and J is TRBJ2-3, with 9 bases identical to TRBD2. This CDR3 region has 15 residues. The V and J ends lost 8 bases and 2 bases, in that order; junction bases with no gene match: 8. From germline, CDR1 is MDHEN and CDR2 SYDVKM. CDR3 DNA sequence: TGTGCCAGCGGGACTAGCAGACGTTACACAGATACGCAGTATTTT. This encodes CASGTSRRYTDTQYF.

This clone has just one count. The V call is TRBV18, the J call TRBJ1-2; maybe TRBD1 (5 bases). Germline CDR1 is KGHSH and CDR2 is LQKENI. V shed 1 base and J shed 4 bases, with 7 bases lying between them. The CDR3 spans 13 residues. The CDR3: CASSPQGRYGYTF. DNA of the CDR3: TGTGCCAGCTCACCACAGGGACGCTATGGCTACACCTTC.

The chain links TRBV14 to TRBJ2-1; no clear D gene. V was trimmed by 1 base and J by 2 bases, leaving 9 bases between them. Germline V gene lookup returns CDR1 SGHDN and CDR2 FVKESK. The CDR3 is 15 residues long. The chain's CDR3 is CASSQGGVPYNEQFF. The CDR3, as DNA: TGTGCCAGCAGCCAAGGAGGCGTCCCCTACAATGAGCAGTTCTTC.

The chain recombines TRBV7-2 with TRBJ2-1, with 9 nucleotides matching TRBD2. Germline-derived CDR1 and CDR2 are SGHTA and FQGNSA. Germline trimming cut 1 base from V and 6 bases from J; bases unmatched to any gene: 1. This CDR3 is built from 14 residues. The chain's CDR3 is CASSLGTSVNEQFF. CDR3 nucleotide sequence: TGTGCCAGCAGCTTAGGGACTAGCGTCAATGAGCAGTTCTTC.

The chain uses TRBV4-2 and TRBJ2-3, with 14 bases matching TRBD2. Trimming took 0 bases from V and 5 from J; bases not matched to a gene: 7. This CDR3 spans 18 amino acids. Germline CDR1 is LGHNA and CDR2 is YNFKEQ. The CDR3 loop reads CASSQEGGLAGVGDTQYF. In nucleotides, the CDR3 is TGTGCCAGCAGCCAAGAAGGGGGACTAGCGGGAGTGGGAGATACGCAGTATTTT.

DNA for the CDR3: TGTGCCAGCAGCTTAGGGGAAATAAGGGGGCGAAACACTGAAGCTTTCTTT. Protein product: CASSLGEIRGRNTEAFF. The V call is TRBV7-3, the J call TRBJ1-1; 7 bases line up with TRBD1. Germline V lookup: CDR1 SGHTA, CDR2 FQGTGA. The CDR3 spans 17 residues. J was trimmed by 2 bases and V by 2 bases; bases with no gene match: 11.

The CDR3 region has the DNA TGTGCCAGCTCACCTATACACCGACCCTCCCGCGGCTATGGCTACACCTTC. Its protein product is CASSPIHRPSRGYGYTF. The J gene is TRBJ1-2, the V gene TRBV18; D gene ambiguous. CDR3 length: 17 residues. Germline lookup yields CDR1 KGHSH and CDR2 LQKENI. The V end was cut by 3 bases, the J end by 4 bases, with 21 bases between. The full variable domain, its missing parts supplied by reference TRBV18 and TRBJ1-2, is NAGVMQNPRHLVRRRGQEARLRCSPMKGHSHVYWYRQLPEEGLKFMVYLQKENIIDESGMPKERFSAEFPKEGPSILRIQQVVRGDSAAYFCASSPIHRPSRGYGYTFGSGTRLTVV.

This sequence joins TRBV28 and TRBJ2-1; 9 positions agree with TRBD2. Germline CDR1 MDHEN, CDR2 SYDVKM. Trimming removed 6 bases from V and 2 bases from J; junction bases left unmatched: 8. The CDR3 contains 16 residues. The CDR3 is CASRPGSGGPYNEQFF. The CDR3 coding sequence is TGTGCCAGCAGGCCGGGTAGCGGGGGCCCCTACAATGAGCAGTTCTTC.

The chain recombines TRBV7-3 with TRBJ2-2; TRBD2 aligns across 11 bases. This CDR3 spans 17 amino acids. V lost 5 bases, J lost 4 bases, and 9 bases stayed unmatched. Germline CDR1 is SGHTA and CDR2 is FQGTGA. Here the CDR3 reads CASSRLAGGPGTGELFF. CDR3 DNA: TGTGCCAGCAGCCGATTAGCGGGAGGGCCGGGCACCGGGGAGCTGTTTTTT.

CDR3 sequence (DNA): TGTGCCAGCAGCGCCAGACAGGGGACAGATACGCAGTATTTT. Translated, it gives CASSARQGTDTQYF. The gene calls are TRBV9 and TRBJ2-3; 8 bases are shared with TRBD1. The CDR3 sequence is 14 residues long. Germline CDR1 is SGDLS and CDR2 is YYNGEE. The ends lost 3 bases at V and 3 bases at J; junction bases unmatched: 3. The variable domain in full, with the rest retrieved from reference TRBV9 and TRBJ2-3, is DSGVTQTPKHLITATGQRVTLRCSPRSGDLSVYWYQQSLDQGLQFLIQYYNGEERAKGNILERFSAQQFPDLHSELNLSSLELGDSALYFCASSARQGTDTQYFGPGTRLTVL.

The chain is built from TRBV28 and TRBJ2-3; 7 bases line up with TRBD2. Germline-derived CDR1 and CDR2 are MDHEN and SYDVKM. After removal of 6 bases from V and 5 bases from J, the junction contained 8 bases not matched to a gene. The CDR3 is made up of 14 amino acids. CDR3 nucleotide sequence: TGTGCCAGCAGCCGCAGCGGGGTGAGAGATACGCAGTATTTT. Translation gives CASSRSGVRDTQYF.

The rearrangement joins TRBV18 to TRBJ2-5; TRBD2 matches 7 bases. V lost 1 base to trimming and J lost 5 bases; unmatched junction nucleotides: 10. CDR1 KGHSH and CDR2 LQKENI come from the germline V gene. This CDR3 contains 16 residues. CDR3 amino acids: CASSPQSGKGRETQYF. The CDR3 nucleotides read TGTGCCAGCTCACCACAAAGCGGGAAAGGGAGGGAGACCCAGTACTTC.

V is TRBV6-1 and J is TRBJ1-2; unclear D gene. Germline CDR1 MNHNS, CDR2 SASEGT. The CDR3 runs to 15 residues. V dropped 1 base and J dropped 2 bases, with 11 bases sitting between them. CDR3 sequence: CASSEEARRNYGYTF. Written as DNA, the CDR3 is TGTGCCAGCAGTGAAGAGGCCAGGCGGAACTATGGCTACACCTTC.